These T cell receptor beta chains were read from a single sample in a study of cytomegalovirus exposure and HLA in healthy donors. Assay used: immunoSEQ multiplex PCR; TCRdb lists only in-frame clones, some missing. The sample gives about 160,000 clones, about 80% of which show up once; around 1.3% is in the top ten. The sample taken for sequencing was PBMCs. These receptors originate from a woman aged 45-65 years in good health and CMV-seronegative. CDR3s include the opening cysteine and the closing phenylalanine or tryptophan. Each record gives: D gene, clone size, V gene, J gene, CDR3 DNA, CDR3 protein. A D gene is named only where the DNA matches it firmly. A clone size is listed for some rows: how often the clone was seen (once, few, many), or a class if it is expanded.

D gene: TRBD2; clone size: -; V gene: TRBV11-2; J gene: TRBJ2-1; CDR3 DNA: TGTGCCAGCAGCTCTCCTATGGGACTAGCGGGAGGTGAGCAGTTCTTC; CDR3 protein: CASSSPMGLAGGEQFF
D gene: -; clone size: -; V gene: TRBV6-6; J gene: TRBJ2-7; CDR3 DNA: TGTGCCAGCAGTTACATCAGGGGCTACGAGCAGTACTTC; CDR3 protein: CASSYIRGYEQYF
D gene: TRBD2; clone size: -; V gene: TRBV27; J gene: TRBJ2-7; CDR3 DNA: TGTGCCAGCAGTTTAAGCGGGGACTACGAGCAGTACTTC; CDR3 protein: CASSLSGDYEQYF
D gene: -; clone size: -; V gene: TRBV5-6; J gene: TRBJ2-7; CDR3 DNA: TGTGCCAGCAGCCCGGGAGGGACAGGGCGAGACCCATACTACGAGCAGTACTTC; CDR3 protein: CASSPGGTGRDPYYEQYF
D gene: -; clone size: -; V gene: TRBV7-7; J gene: TRBJ2-5; CDR3 DNA: TGTGCCAGCAGCTTAGTGGCCCAAGAGACCCAGTACTTC; CDR3 protein: CASSLVAQETQYF
D gene: -; clone size: once; V gene: TRBV30; J gene: TRBJ1-5; CDR3 DNA: TGTGCCTGGAGTGTACGGGGGGGCAATCAGCCCCAGCATTTT; CDR3 protein: CAWSVRGGNQPQHF
D gene: TRBD1; clone size: -; V gene: TRBV6-4; J gene: TRBJ1-1; CDR3 DNA: TGTGCCAGCAGTGCAGGGGGGTACACTGAAGCTTTCTTT; CDR3 protein: CASSAGGYTEAFF
D gene: TRBD1; clone size: -; V gene: TRBV7-9; J gene: TRBJ1-1; CDR3 DNA: TGTGCCAGCAGCCCGAGGGGGCGGTTGAGCACTGAAGCTTTCTTT; CDR3 protein: CASSPRGRLSTEAFF
D gene: -; clone size: -; V gene: TRBV6-1; J gene: TRBJ2-7; CDR3 DNA: TGTGCCAGCACCTCCGGAGTCCTACAATTCTACGAGCAGTACTTC; CDR3 protein: CASTSGVLQFYEQYF
D gene: TRBD1; clone size: -; V gene: TRBV19; J gene: TRBJ2-3; CDR3 DNA: TGTGCCAGTAGTATAGTGCCAGGGGGTCCGGATACGCAGTATTTT; CDR3 protein: CASSIVPGGPDTQYF
D gene: -; clone size: -; V gene: TRBV28; J gene: TRBJ1-1; CDR3 DNA: TGTGCCAGCAGTCCGGCGGGTCAATATAAGCCTGAAGCTTTCTTT; CDR3 protein: CASSPAGQYKPEAFF
D gene: -; clone size: -; V gene: TRBV4-2; J gene: TRBJ1-6; CDR3 DNA: TGTGCCAGCAGCCAAGACGGCGGAGATTCACCCCTCCACTTT; CDR3 protein: CASSQDGGDSPLHF